The 14 T cell receptor beta chains below come from one sample, sequenced in a study of shared clonotypes between healthy human individuals. Sequencing used immunoSEQ multiplex PCR; TCRdb keeps in-frame clones, though not all of them. The table has a few million clones, around 95% seen once. Naive-designated CD8 cells lacked CD45RO, were positively enriched for CCR7, and omitted terminally differentiated effector memory CD45RA+ cells. Source material: naive CD8+ T cells from PBMCs. These TCRs come from a man aged 18 to 30 in good health. Some clones in this sample may be carry-over from other donors' samples.

The rearrangement uses TRBV18 and TRBJ2-7; no clear D gene. CDR1 is KGHSH, CDR2 LQKENI, per germline. V lost 3 bases to trimming and J lost 1 base, with 7 bases between them. CDR3 length: 13 residues. DNA for the CDR3: TGTGCCAGCTCACCTGCCAGGTCCTACGAGCAGTACTTC. Translation: CASSPARSYEQYF.

The chain combines TRBV7-9 with TRBJ2-1; a possible D gene is TRBD2 (6 bases). CDR3 length: 18 amino acids. Germline lookup yields CDR1 SEHNR and CDR2 FQNEAQ (reference sequence). V was cut by 3 bases and J by 7 bases, with 25 bases left in between. CDR3 DNA sequence: TGTGCCAGCAGCTTGACGATCTCCGGGGGAATTGGTCCAAATGAGCAGTTCTTC. Protein: CASSLTISGGIGPNEQFF.

The chain combines TRBV7-9 with TRBJ2-7, with D possibly being TRBD1 (5 bases). CDR1 is SEHNR, CDR2 FQNEAQ, per germline (reference sequence). V was pared by 9 bases and J by 7 bases, with 16 bases between. The CDR3 covers 12 residues. This chain's CDR3 is CASGAAVGEQYF. The CDR3 region has the DNA TGTGCCAGTGGGGCAGCTGTCGGGGAGCAGTACTTC.

The rearrangement joins TRBV29-1 to TRBJ2-6; no definite D call. V lost 4 bases and J lost 0, with 10 bases in between. There are 15 residues in the CDR3. The germline V gene encodes CDR1 SQVTM and CDR2 ANQGSEA. CDR3 sequence: CSVGQKNSGANVLTF. Here the CDR3 DNA reads TGCAGCGTTGGGCAGAAAAACTCTGGGGCCAACGTCCTGACTTTC. The variable domain in full, completed from reference TRBV29-1 and TRBJ2-6, reads SAVISQKPSRDICQRGTSLTIQCQVDSQVTMMFWYRQQPGQSLTLIATANQGSEATYESGFVIDKFPISRPNLTFSTLTVSNMSPEDSSIYLCSVGQKNSGANVLTFGAGSRLTVL.

The chain joins TRBV29-1 to TRBJ2-7, with D possibly TRBD1 on 6 matching bases. The CDR3 loop spans 14 amino acids. The germline V gene encodes CDR1 SQVTM and CDR2 ANQGSEA. Trimming shortened V by 7 bases and J by 2 bases, and 18 bases separated the two germline ends. CDR3 sequence reads: CSALPRQAPYEQYF. CDR3 sequence (DNA): TGCAGCGCCCTCCCCCGACAGGCCCCCTACGAGCAGTACTTC.

The V and J genes are TRBV6-1 and TRBJ2-7; D ambiguous. The V end was cut by 8 bases, the J end by 3 bases, with 5 bases between. Germline V gene sequence: CDR1 MNHNS, CDR2 SASEGT. The CDR3 covers 10 residues. The CDR3 DNA sequence: TGTGCCAGCTTTCTCTACGAGCAGTACTTC. Protein product: CASFLYEQYF.

The gene calls are TRBV27 and TRBJ1-1, with D unresolved. The CDR3 contains 16 residues. Germline assignment: CDR1 MNHEY and CDR2 SMNVEV (reference sequence). V lost 6 bases, J lost 1 base, and 18 bases lay in between. CDR3 sequence (DNA): TGTGCCAGCAGGAAATGGACGTCCGGCCAGAACACTGAAGCTTTCTTT. Residues: CASRKWTSGQNTEAFF.

This rearrangement joins TRBV7-2 to TRBJ1-1; D unclear. Trimming removed 5 bases at V and 8 bases at J, with 12 bases between. The germline gives CDR1 SGHTA, CDR2 FQGNSA. The CDR3 sequence is 12 residues long. CDR3 sequence: CASSPRRAEAFF. The CDR3 nucleotides read TGTGCCAGCAGCCCTCGAAGGGCGGAAGCTTTCTTT.

V is TRBV18 and J is TRBJ1-1, with unresolved D. Between the trimmed V and J ends, which lost 3 bases and 6 bases, there was a span of 17 bases. The CDR3 runs 15 residues. Germline lookup yields CDR1 KGHSH and CDR2 LQKENI. The CDR3, as DNA: TGTGCCAGCTCACCTCCTCAGACACTTACAGCTGAAGCTTTCTTT. Translating gives CASSPPQTLTAEAFF. Based on the CDR3 plus reference TRBV18 and TRBJ1-1, the full variable domain is NAGVMQNPRHLVRRRGQEARLRCSPMKGHSHVYWYRQLPEEGLKFMVYLQKENIIDESGMPKERFSAEFPKEGPSILRIQQVVRGDSAAYFCASSPPQTLTAEAFFGQGTRLTVV.

The chain combines TRBV15 with TRBJ2-3; 8 bases agree with TRBD1. CDR3 size: 14 residues. Germline V gene data show CDR1 as LNHNV and CDR2 as YYDKDF (reference sequence). Trimming cost V 5 bases and J 3 bases; bases outside gene matches: 4. In DNA form, the CDR3 reads TGTGCCACCAGCTCACAGGGGGGTACAGATACGCAGTATTTT. Its protein product is CATSSQGGTDTQYF.

The chain uses TRBV5-4 and TRBJ2-7, with D uncertain. The CDR3 consists of 13 residues. V shed 0 bases and J shed 3 bases, with 7 bases lying between them. CDR1 is SGHNT and CDR2 is YYREEE in the germline V gene (reference sequence). The CDR3 is CASSLAEYYEQYF. CDR3 bases: TGTGCCAGCAGCTTGGCCGAGTACTACGAGCAGTACTTC.

This clone is a singleton in its sample. The chain carries TRBV7-2 and TRBJ2-7, with TRBD2 as a possible D gene (6 bases). The length of the CDR3 is 14 residues. The V end was cut by 5 bases, the J end by 5 bases, with 16 bases between. Germline CDR1 is SGHTA and CDR2 is FQGNSA. This chain's CDR3 is CASSPLRGSHEQYF. CDR3 DNA sequence: TGTGCCAGCAGCCCCCTGCGGGGATCCCACGAGCAGTACTTC.

CDR3 coding DNA: TGTGCCAGCTCCGTTAGTCCGAGGGATGAAGCTTTCTTT. Its translation is CASSVSPRDEAFF. The chain couples TRBV18 to TRBJ1-1; no definite D call. In germline, CDR1 is KGHSH, CDR2 LQKENI. V dropped 6 bases and J dropped 7 bases, with 15 bases sitting between them. CDR3 length equals 13 residues.

This rearrangement joins TRBV11-2 to TRBJ1-1, with a weak D call TRBD1 (6 bases). V lost 3 bases and J 4 bases, leaving 15 bases between the germline ends. The germline CDR1 and CDR2 sequences are SGHAT and FQNNGV. CDR3 size: 15 residues. The CDR3 nucleotides read TGTGCCAGCAGCTTGGGGGACATCCCACCCACTGAAGCTTTCTTT. This encodes CASSLGDIPPTEAFF.